The rows below give T cell receptor beta chains drawn from one sample of a study of blood T cell repertoires in COVID-19. TCRdb's copy holds only in-frame clones and misses some; the assay was immunoSEQ multiplex PCR. The sample carries more than 200,000 clones, approximately 78% recorded once. Specimen: peripheral blood. The receptor source for this set is a woman over 75 with COVID-19, enrolled during active disease. The CDR3 runs from the conserved cysteine through the conserved F or W. Fields, in order: J gene, V gene, CDR3 protein.

TRBJ1-2,TRBV5-4,CATWRGGSYGYTF
TRBJ1-1,TRBV15,CATSRDNGGDEAFF
TRBJ2-5,TRBV5-1,CASSLMGRGETQYF
TRBJ1-1,TRBV4-2,CASSQVNREAEAFF
TRBJ2-5,TRBV24-1,CATSDPGGRVETQYF
TRBJ2-3,TRBV4-2,CASSRIAGGDTDTQYF
TRBJ1-2,TRBV7-9,CASSFPTGVDGYTF
TRBJ1-3,TRBV18,CASSPTGGAGNTIYF
TRBJ2-7,TRBV29-1,CSVPHFGTGGLYF
TRBJ2-5,TRBV10-1,CASSESTSGPVETQYF
TRBJ1-4,TRBV18,CASSMDRRNEKLFF